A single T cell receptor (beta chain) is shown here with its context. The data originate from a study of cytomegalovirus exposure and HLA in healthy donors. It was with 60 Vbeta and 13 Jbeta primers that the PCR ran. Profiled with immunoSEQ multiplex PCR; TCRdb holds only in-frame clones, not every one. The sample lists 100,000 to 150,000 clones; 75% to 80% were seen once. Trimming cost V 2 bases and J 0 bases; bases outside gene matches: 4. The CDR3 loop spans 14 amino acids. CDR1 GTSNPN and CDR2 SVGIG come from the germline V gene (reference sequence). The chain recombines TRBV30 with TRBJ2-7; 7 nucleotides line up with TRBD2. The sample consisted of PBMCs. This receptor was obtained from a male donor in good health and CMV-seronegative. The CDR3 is CAWSPWDYSYEQYF. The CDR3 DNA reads TGTGCCTGGAGTCCTTGGGACTACTCCTACGAGCAGTACTTC.